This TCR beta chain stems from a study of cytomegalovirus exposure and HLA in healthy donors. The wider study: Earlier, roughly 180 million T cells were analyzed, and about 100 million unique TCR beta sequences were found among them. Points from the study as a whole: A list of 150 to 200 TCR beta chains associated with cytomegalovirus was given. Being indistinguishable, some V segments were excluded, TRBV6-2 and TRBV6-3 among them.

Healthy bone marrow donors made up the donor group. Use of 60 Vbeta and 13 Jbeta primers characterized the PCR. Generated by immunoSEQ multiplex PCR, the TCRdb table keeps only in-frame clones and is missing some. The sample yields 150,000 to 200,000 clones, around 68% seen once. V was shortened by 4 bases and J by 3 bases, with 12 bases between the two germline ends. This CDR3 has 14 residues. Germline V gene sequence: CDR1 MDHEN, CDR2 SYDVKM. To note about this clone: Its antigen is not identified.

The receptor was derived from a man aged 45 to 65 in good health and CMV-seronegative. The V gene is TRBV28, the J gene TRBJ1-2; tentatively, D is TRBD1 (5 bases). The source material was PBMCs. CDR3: CASSSQGTHYGYTF. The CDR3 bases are TGTGCCAGCAGTTCCCAGGGTACGCACTATGGCTACACCTTC.